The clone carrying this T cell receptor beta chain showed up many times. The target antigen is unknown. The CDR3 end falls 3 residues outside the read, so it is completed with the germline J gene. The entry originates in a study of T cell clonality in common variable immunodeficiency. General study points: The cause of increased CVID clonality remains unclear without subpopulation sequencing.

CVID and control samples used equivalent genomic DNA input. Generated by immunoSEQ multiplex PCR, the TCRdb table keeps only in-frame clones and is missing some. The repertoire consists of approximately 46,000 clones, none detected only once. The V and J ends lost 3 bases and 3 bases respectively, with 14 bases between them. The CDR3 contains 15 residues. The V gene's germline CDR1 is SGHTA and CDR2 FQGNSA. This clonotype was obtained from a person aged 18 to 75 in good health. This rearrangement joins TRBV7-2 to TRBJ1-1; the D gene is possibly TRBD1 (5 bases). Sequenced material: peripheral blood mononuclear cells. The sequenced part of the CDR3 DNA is TGTGCCAGCAGCTTCAGGTCAGGGATCGACACTGAA. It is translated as CASSFRSGIDTE. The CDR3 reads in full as CASSFRSGIDTEAFF.